Each of the 2 T cell receptor beta chains below was sequenced from the same sample in a study of blood T cell repertoires in COVID-19. Generated by immunoSEQ multiplex PCR, the TCRdb table keeps only in-frame clones and is missing some. The table lists about 270,000 clones, roughly 85% of them singletons. Sequences were obtained from PBMCs or T cells enriched from blood (not recorded which). The source of these receptors is a woman in her fifties or sixties with acute COVID-19.

The genes are TRBV5-1 and TRBJ1-2; D gene ambiguous. The CDR3 loop spans 13 amino acids. The germline gives CDR1 SGHRS, CDR2 YFSETQ. V was shortened by 3 bases and J by 8 bases, with 14 bases between the two germline ends. For the CDR3, the DNA is TGCGCCAGCAGCTCAGACGCGGTCTTCGGCTACACCTTC. The encoded protein is CASSSDAVFGYTF.

This clone was observed once. The chain couples TRBV30 to TRBJ1-2; TRBD1 might be the D (6 bases). Germline V gene sequence: CDR1 GTSNPN, CDR2 SVGIG (reference sequence). Between the trimmed V and J ends, which lost 2 bases and 8 bases, there was a span of 21 bases. CDR3 length equals 15 residues. CDR3 residues: CAWSQKYSTGAGYTF. CDR3 DNA: TGTGCCTGGAGTCAGAAGTATTCGACAGGAGCAGGCTACACCTTC.